A single TCR beta chain is shown here with its context. The data stem from a study of T cells after somatic rescue of genetic block. The repertoire was sequenced with immunoSEQ multiplex PCR; TCRdb's copy has only in-frame clones and lacks some. The sample lists tens of thousands of clones, under 95% occurring once. The CDR3 is 13 amino acids. Between the trimmed V and J ends, which lost 1 base and 5 bases, there was a span of 9 bases. Germline-derived CDR1 and CDR2 are LGHNA and YSLEER. The rearrangement uses TRBV4-3 and TRBJ2-7; D is unclear. What was sequenced was peripheral blood mononuclear cells (PBMCs). This receptor was taken from a man aged 35 to 55. The CDR3 DNA reads as TGCGCCAGCAGCCAAGTCCTGCTAGACGAGCAGTACTTC. It translates to CASSQVLLDEQYF.